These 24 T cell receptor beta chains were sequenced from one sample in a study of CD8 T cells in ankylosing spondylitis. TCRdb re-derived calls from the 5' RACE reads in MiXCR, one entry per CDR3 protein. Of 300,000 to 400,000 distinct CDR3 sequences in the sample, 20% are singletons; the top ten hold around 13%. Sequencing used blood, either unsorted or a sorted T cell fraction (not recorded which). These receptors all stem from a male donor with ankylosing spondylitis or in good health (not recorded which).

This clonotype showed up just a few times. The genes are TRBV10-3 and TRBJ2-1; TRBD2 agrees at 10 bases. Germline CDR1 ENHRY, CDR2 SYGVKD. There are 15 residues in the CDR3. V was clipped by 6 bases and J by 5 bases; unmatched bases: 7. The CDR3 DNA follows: TGTGCCATCAGGAGTCTAGCGGGGGCGAACAATGAGCAGTTCTTC. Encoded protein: CAIRSLAGANNEQFF.

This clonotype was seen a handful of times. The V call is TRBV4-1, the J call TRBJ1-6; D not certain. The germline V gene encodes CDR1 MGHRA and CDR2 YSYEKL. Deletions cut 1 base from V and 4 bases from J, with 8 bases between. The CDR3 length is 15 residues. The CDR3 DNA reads TGCGCCAGCAGCCAAGGGCTTCAGTATAATTCACCCCTCCACTTT. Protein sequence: CASSQGLQYNSPLHF.

The CDR3 sequence: CASSLWGDQPQHF. The DNA of the CDR3 is TGTGCCAGCAGTTTATGGGGGGATCAGCCCCAGCATTTT. The genes are TRBV12-3 or TRBV12-4 and TRBJ1-5; a possible D gene is TRBD1 (5 bases). This CDR3 is 13 amino acids long. With 2 bases removed from V and 5 bases from J, the gap between germline ends came to 7 bases.

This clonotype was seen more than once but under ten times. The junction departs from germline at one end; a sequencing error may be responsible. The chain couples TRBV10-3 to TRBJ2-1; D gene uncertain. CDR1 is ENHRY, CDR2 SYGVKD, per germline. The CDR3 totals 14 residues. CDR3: CAISETRSYNEQFF. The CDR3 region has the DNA TGTGCCATCAGTGAGACACGTTCCTATAATGAGCAGTTCTTC.

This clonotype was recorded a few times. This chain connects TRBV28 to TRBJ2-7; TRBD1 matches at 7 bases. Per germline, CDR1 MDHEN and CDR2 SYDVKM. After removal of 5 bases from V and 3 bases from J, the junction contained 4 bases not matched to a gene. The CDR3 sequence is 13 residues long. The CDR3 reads CASSQGQHYEQYF. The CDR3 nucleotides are TGTGCCAGCAGTCAGGGACAGCACTACGAGCAGTACTTC.

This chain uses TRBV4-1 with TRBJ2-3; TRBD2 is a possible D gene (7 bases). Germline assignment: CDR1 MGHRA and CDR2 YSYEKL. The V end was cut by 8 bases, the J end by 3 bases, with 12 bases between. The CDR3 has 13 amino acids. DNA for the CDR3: TGCGCCAGCGCGGGGGCCGGGACAGATACGCAGTATTTT. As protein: CASAGAGTDTQYF.

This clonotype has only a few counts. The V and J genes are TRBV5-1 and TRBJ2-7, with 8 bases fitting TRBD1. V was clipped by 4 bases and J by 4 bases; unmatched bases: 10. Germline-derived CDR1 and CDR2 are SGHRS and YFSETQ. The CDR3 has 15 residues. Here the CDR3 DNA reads TGCGCCAGCAGCCCACCAAGGACAGGGAGGTACGAGCAGTACTTC. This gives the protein CASSPPRTGRYEQYF.

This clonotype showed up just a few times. The CDR3 here is CASSWTPGDEQFF. CDR3 coding DNA: TGTGCCAGCAGCTGGACCCCGGGCGATGAGCAGTTCTTC. The gene calls are TRBV7-8 and TRBJ2-1; D gene uncertain. The germline CDR1 and CDR2 sequences are SGHVS and FQNEAQ. V was clipped by 4 bases and J by 8 bases, with 12 bases between them. The CDR3 has 13 residues.

In DNA, the CDR3 is TGTGCCAGCAGCTTACTGGGGGACAGGGGGCAAGAGACCCAGTACTTC. Translation gives CASSLLGDRGQETQYF. The chain couples TRBV7-9 to TRBJ2-5; 11 bases agree with TRBD1. The CDR3 is 16 residues long. Germline V CDR1 and CDR2: SEHNR, FQNEAQ (reference sequence). With V trimmed by 2 bases and J by 2 bases, 4 bases remained unmatched.

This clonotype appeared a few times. The DNA of the CDR3 is TGTGCCAGCAGCCGGAACAGGGGACGGGATGAGCAGTTCTTC. Its translation is CASSRNRGRDEQFF. The V and J genes are TRBV6-5 and TRBJ2-1; 7 nucleotides line up with TRBD1. Germline V gene lookup returns CDR1 MNHEY and CDR2 SVGAGI. The CDR3 sequence is 14 residues long. After removal of 6 bases from V and 8 bases from J, the junction contained 10 bases not matched to a gene.

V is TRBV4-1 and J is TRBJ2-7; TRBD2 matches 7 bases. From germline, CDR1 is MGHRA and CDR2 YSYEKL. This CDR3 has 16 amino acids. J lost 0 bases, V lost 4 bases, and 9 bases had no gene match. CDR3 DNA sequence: TGCGCCAGCAGCCCCCAGGGAGGGTCTAGCTCCTACGAGCAGTACTTC. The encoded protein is CASSPQGGSSSYEQYF.

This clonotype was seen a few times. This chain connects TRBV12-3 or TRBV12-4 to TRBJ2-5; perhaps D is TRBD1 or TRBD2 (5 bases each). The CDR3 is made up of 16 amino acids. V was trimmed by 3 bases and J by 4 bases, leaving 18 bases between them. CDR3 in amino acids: CASSLTGTVNRETQYF. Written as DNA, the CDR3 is TGTGCCAGCAGTTTGACCGGGACGGTGAATCGAGAGACCCAGTACTTC.

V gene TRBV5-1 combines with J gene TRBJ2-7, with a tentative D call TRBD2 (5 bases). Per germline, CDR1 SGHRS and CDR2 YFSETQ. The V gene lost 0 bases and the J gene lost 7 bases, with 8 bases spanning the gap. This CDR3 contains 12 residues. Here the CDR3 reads CASSLVGREQYF. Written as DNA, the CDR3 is TGCGCCAGCAGCTTGGTGGGGAGAGAGCAGTACTTC.

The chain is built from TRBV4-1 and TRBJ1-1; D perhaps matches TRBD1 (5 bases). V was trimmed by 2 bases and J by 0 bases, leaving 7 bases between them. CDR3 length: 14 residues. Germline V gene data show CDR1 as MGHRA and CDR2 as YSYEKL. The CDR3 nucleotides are TGCGCCAGCAGCCAACAGGGAGTGAACACTGAAGCTTTCTTT. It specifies CASSQQGVNTEAFF.

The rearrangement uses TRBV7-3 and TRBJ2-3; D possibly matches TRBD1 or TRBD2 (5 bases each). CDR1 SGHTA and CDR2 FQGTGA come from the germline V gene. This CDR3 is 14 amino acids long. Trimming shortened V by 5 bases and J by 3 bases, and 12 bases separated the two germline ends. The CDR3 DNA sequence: TGTGCCAGCAGCCTCGGGACGTTGACAGATACGCAGTATTTT. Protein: CASSLGTLTDTQYF.

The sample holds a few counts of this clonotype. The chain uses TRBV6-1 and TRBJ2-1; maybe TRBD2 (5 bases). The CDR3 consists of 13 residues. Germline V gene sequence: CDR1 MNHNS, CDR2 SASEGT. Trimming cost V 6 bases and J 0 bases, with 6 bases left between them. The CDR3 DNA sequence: TGTGCCAGCAGGAGGGACTCCTACAATGAGCAGTTCTTC. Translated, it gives CASRRDSYNEQFF.

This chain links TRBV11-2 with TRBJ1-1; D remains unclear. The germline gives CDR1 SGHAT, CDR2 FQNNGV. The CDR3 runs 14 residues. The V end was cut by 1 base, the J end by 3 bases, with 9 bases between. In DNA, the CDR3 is TGTGCCAGCAGCTTAGGTTGGTTGGACACTGAAGCTTTCTTT. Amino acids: CASSLGWLDTEAFF.

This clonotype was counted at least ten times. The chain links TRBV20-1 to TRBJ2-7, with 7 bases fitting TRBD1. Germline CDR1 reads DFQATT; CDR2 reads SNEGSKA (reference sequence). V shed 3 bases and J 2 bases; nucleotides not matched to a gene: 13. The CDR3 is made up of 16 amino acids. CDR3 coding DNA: TGCAGTGCTAGTCCTACCGACAGGGTGTCGACCTACGAGCAGTACTTC. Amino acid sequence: CSASPTDRVSTYEQYF.

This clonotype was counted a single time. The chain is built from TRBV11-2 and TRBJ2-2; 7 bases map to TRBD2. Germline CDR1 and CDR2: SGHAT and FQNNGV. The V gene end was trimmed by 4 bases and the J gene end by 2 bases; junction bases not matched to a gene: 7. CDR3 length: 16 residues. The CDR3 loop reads CASSYRDYPNTGELFF. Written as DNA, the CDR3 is TGTGCCAGCAGCTACCGGGACTACCCAAACACCGGGGAGCTGTTTTTT.

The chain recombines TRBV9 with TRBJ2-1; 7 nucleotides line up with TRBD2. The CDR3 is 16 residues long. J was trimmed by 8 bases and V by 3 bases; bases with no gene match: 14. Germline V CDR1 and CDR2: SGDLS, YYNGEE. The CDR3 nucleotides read TGTGCCAGCAGCGACAGCCGGGAGACTAGCAGCGATGAGCAGTTCTTC. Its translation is CASSDSRETSSDEQFF.

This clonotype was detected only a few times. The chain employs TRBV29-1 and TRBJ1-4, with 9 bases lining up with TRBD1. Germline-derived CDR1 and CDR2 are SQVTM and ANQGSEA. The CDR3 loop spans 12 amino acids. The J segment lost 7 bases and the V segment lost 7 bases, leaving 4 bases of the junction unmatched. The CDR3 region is CSAGTGIEKLFF. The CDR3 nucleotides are TGCAGCGCAGGGACAGGGATTGAAAAACTGTTTTTT. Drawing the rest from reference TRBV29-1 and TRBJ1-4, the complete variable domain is SAVISQKPSRDICQRGTSLTIQCQVDSQVTMMFWYRQQPGQSLTLIATANQGSEATYESGFVIDKFPISRPNLTFSTLTVSNMSPEDSSIYLCSAGTGIEKLFFGSGTQLSVL.

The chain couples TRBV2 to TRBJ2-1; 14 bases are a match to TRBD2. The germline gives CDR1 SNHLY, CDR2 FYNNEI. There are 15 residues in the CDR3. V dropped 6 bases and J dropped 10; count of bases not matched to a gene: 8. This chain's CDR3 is CASSPTSGGAEEQFF. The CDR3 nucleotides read TGTGCCAGCAGCCCGACTAGCGGGGGGGCTGAGGAGCAGTTCTTC.

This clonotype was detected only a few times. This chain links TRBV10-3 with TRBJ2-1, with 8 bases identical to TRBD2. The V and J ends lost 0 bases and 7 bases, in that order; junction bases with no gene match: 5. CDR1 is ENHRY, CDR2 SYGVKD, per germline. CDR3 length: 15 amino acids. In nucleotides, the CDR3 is TGTGCCATCAGTGAGTCTGGACTAGCCCTGAATGAGCAGTTCTTC. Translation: CAISESGLALNEQFF.

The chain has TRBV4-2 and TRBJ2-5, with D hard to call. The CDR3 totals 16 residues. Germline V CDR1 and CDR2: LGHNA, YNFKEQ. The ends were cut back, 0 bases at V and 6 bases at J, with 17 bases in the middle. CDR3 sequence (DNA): TGTGCCAGCAGCCAAGATCAGGTGGTAGTTCTAAAGACCCAGTACTTC. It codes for CASSQDQVVVLKTQYF.